Presented here are 22 T cell receptor beta chains from one specimen sequenced in a study of early T cells in non-severe SARS-CoV-2 infection. Each CDR3 protein gets one entry after TCRdb re-called the 5' RACE reads with MiXCR. The profile shows roughly 38,000 distinct CDR3 sequences, almost 6% of them singletons. Sequencing used whole blood. The source is an adult who was a healthcare worker with PCR-confirmed SARS-CoV-2 infection or an uninfected control (not recorded which).

This clonotype occurred many times. This chain uses TRBV6-5 with TRBJ2-1, with TRBD2 as a possible D gene (6 bases). Germline V gene data show CDR1 as MNHEY and CDR2 as SVGAGI. The CDR3 has 17 amino acids. V was pared by 1 base and J by 6 bases, with 19 bases between. The CDR3: CASSYFLEEGHRNEQFF. In nucleotides, the CDR3 is TGTGCCAGCAGTTACTTTCTCGAGGAGGGCCATCGCAATGAGCAGTTCTTC.

This clonotype was recorded at least ten times. This chain joins TRBV12-3 or TRBV12-4 and TRBJ2-1; D gene uncertain. V shed 6 bases and J shed 0 bases, with 15 bases lying between them. The CDR3 loop spans 16 amino acids. CDR3 protein: CASSPRLASSYNEQFF. CDR3 coding DNA: TGTGCCAGCAGCCCTCGGCTCGCGAGCTCCTACAATGAGCAGTTCTTC.

This clonotype was seen only a few times. This chain joins TRBV5-5 and TRBJ2-3; D may be TRBD2 (6 bases). Trimming shortened V by 10 bases and J by 11 bases, and 17 bases separated the two germline ends. CDR1 and CDR2 (germline): SGHKS, YYEKEE (reference sequence). CDR3 length equals 11 residues. The CDR3 DNA follows: TGTGCCCCAACCGACTCGGAGGGGCAGTATTTT. Residues: CAPTDSEGQYF. Based on the CDR3 plus reference TRBV5-5 and TRBJ2-3, the full variable domain is DAGVTQSPTHLIKTRGQQVTLRCSPISGHKSVSWYQQVLGQGPQFIFQYYEKEERGRGNFPDRFSARQFPNYSSELNVNALLLGDSALYLCAPTDSEGQYFGPGTRLTVL.

This clonotype was observed at least ten times. The chain has TRBV6-1 and TRBJ2-6; unclear D gene. Germline-derived CDR1 and CDR2 are MNHNS and SASEGT. The CDR3 length is 15 residues. The V end lost 1 base, the J end lost 0 bases, and 4 bases lay between the germline ends. The CDR3 here is CASSEGGSGANVLTF. Written as DNA, the CDR3 is TGTGCCAGCAGTGAAGGGGGCTCTGGGGCCAACGTCCTGACTTTC.

This clonotype was seen ten or more times. The chain uses TRBV29-1 and TRBJ2-7; TRBD1 aligns across 12 bases. The CDR3 runs to 15 residues. The V segment lost 4 bases and the J segment 1 base; nucleotides outside the gene matches: 5. Looked up from germline, CDR1 is SQVTM and CDR2 is ANQGSEA. CDR3 sequence: CSVVPGQGASYEQYF. The CDR3 DNA reads TGCAGCGTTGTCCCGGGACAGGGGGCATCCTACGAGCAGTACTTC.

This clonotype was seen ten or more times. The CDR3 reads CASSIRTPSGANVLTF. CDR3 in DNA: TGTGCCAGTAGTATCCGGACCCCCTCTGGGGCCAACGTCCTGACTTTC. The J gene is TRBJ2-6, the V gene TRBV19; D unresolved. CDR3 length equals 16 residues. Germline values: CDR1 LNHDA, CDR2 SQIVND (reference sequence). V lost 3 bases and J lost 0, with 9 bases in between.

This clonotype was detected many times. The chain has TRBV27 and TRBJ2-1; 8 bases are shared with TRBD1. J was trimmed by 10 bases and V by 8 bases; bases with no gene match: 10. The CDR3 runs to 13 residues. Germline CDR1 is MNHEY and CDR2 is SMNVEV (reference sequence). In nucleotides, the CDR3 is TGTGCCAGCTCTAGTCAGGGGGCTTGGGAGCAGTTCTTC. Translating gives CASSSQGAWEQFF.

This clonotype was detected a few times. The chain uses TRBV6-6 and TRBJ2-6, with 7 bases lining up with TRBD1. This CDR3 is built from 16 residues. CDR1 is MNHNY and CDR2 is SVGAGI in the germline V gene (reference sequence). V was clipped by 7 bases and J by 1 base; unmatched bases: 7. CDR3 in DNA: TGTGCCAGCACCGACAGGGACCATTCTGGGGCCAACGTCCTGACTTTC. Translated, it gives CASTDRDHSGANVLTF.

This clonotype was detected ten times or more. The CDR3 here is CASSRGWEQYF. The CDR3 DNA reads as TGTGCCAGCAGTCGAGGGTGGGAGCAGTACTTC. This rearrangement joins TRBV7-2 to TRBJ2-7, with a possible D match to TRBD2 (5 bases). V shed 6 bases and J shed 7 bases, with 10 bases lying between them. This CDR3 region has 11 residues. The germline CDR1 and CDR2 sequences are SGHTA and FQGNSA.

The rearrangement uses TRBV5-6 and TRBJ2-7; 9 positions agree with TRBD2. V trimming: 3 bases; J trimming: 2 bases; junction bases outside the gene matches: 9. CDR1 is SGHDT and CDR2 is YYEEEE in the germline V gene. CDR3 length equals 16 residues. The CDR3 here is CASSSSGRSLPYEQYF. CDR3 coding DNA: TGTGCCAGCAGCTCCAGCGGGAGGAGCCTCCCCTACGAGCAGTACTTC.

The table lists this clonotype with many counts. The V call is TRBV7-9, the J call TRBJ2-2; no clear D. V lost 3 bases and J lost 2, with 7 bases in between. Germline V CDR1 and CDR2: SEHNR, FQNEAQ (reference sequence). The CDR3 has 14 amino acids. The CDR3 is CASSFWSNTGELFF. The CDR3 bases are TGTGCCAGCAGCTTCTGGTCCAACACCGGGGAGCTGTTTTTT.

The sample holds many counts of this clonotype. This chain links TRBV9 with TRBJ2-1; 7 nucleotides agree with TRBD2. CDR3 length: 18 amino acids. Germline CDR1 is SGDLS and CDR2 is YYNGEE. Trimming cost V 0 bases and J 4 bases; bases outside gene matches: 13. In nucleotides, the CDR3 is TGTGCCAGCAGCGTAGGTCCCGGGAATCGAGCGGGATACAATGAGCAGTTCTTC. This codes for CASSVGPGNRAGYNEQFF.

This clonotype was seen repeatedly, ten times or more. V gene TRBV5-1 combines with J gene TRBJ2-1; 8 bases align to TRBD2. V was clipped by 1 base and J by 7 bases; unmatched bases: 7. Germline V gene lookup returns CDR1 SGHRS and CDR2 YFSETQ. This CDR3 is built from 15 residues. The CDR3, as DNA: TGCGCCAGCAGCTTGAAGGCTAGCGGGCAAAATGAGCAGTTCTTC. Its protein product is CASSLKASGQNEQFF.

J is TRBJ1-6 and V is TRBV6-5; TRBD1 matches at 8 bases. J gave up 10 bases and V 8 bases, and 4 bases lay outside the gene matches. This CDR3 spans 12 amino acids. Germline lookup yields CDR1 MNHEY and CDR2 SVGAGI. Written as DNA, the CDR3 is TGTGCCAGCGGACAGGGATCGTCACCCCTCCACTTT. It is translated as CASGQGSSPLHF.

The sample holds many counts of this clonotype. The V and J genes are TRBV28 and TRBJ2-7; a possible D gene is TRBD1 (7 bases). There are 18 residues in the CDR3. Germline-derived CDR1 and CDR2 are MDHEN and SYDVKM. V dropped 5 bases and J dropped 2 bases, with 25 bases sitting between them. The CDR3 nucleotides are TGTGCCAGCAGTCGCAGACAGGGCCTCACGGGGGACCCCTACGAGCAGTACTTC. Residues: CASSRRQGLTGDPYEQYF.

This clonotype has at least ten counts. This rearrangement joins TRBV5-6 to TRBJ2-2; TRBD2 matches at 8 bases. With V trimmed by 4 bases and J by 4 bases, 6 bases remained unmatched. Germline V gene sequence: CDR1 SGHDT, CDR2 YYEEEE. The CDR3 covers 15 residues. The CDR3 protein is CASSTLAVTTGELFF. Written as DNA, the CDR3 is TGTGCCAGCAGCACACTAGCGGTAACCACCGGGGAGCTGTTTTTT. Looking up the rest from reference TRBV5-6 and TRBJ2-2 gives the full variable domain: DAGVTQSPTHLIKTRGQQVTLRCSPKSGHDTVSWYQQALGQGPQFIFQYYEEEERQRGNFPDRFSGHQFPNYSSELNVNALLLGDSALYLCASSTLAVTTGELFFGEGSRLTVL.

In this sample, this clonotype turned up many times. This chain joins TRBV11-2 and TRBJ2-3; unclear D gene. V dropped 5 bases and J dropped 2 bases, with 11 bases sitting between them. The germline CDR1 and CDR2 sequences are SGHAT and FQNNGV. The CDR3 runs to 14 residues. The CDR3 sequence: CASSQTRNTDTQYF. For the CDR3, the DNA is TGTGCCAGCAGCCAAACGAGAAACACAGATACGCAGTATTTT.

CDR3 amino acids: CASSLPQKETQYF. Here the CDR3 DNA reads TGCGCCAGCAGCTTGCCCCAAAAAGAGACCCAGTACTTC. J is TRBJ2-5 and V is TRBV5-1; D gene uncertain. From germline, CDR1 is SGHRS and CDR2 YFSETQ. The CDR3 runs to 13 residues. With 1 base removed from V and 3 bases from J, the gap between germline ends came to 7 bases.

This clonotype was observed at least ten times. The V and J genes are TRBV29-1 and TRBJ2-3; no clear D gene. CDR1 is SQVTM, CDR2 ANQGSEA, per germline. V was trimmed by 1 base and J by 2 bases, leaving 4 bases between them. The CDR3 spans 12 residues. The CDR3, as DNA: TGCAGCGTTGAAGGTCCCACAGATACGCAGTATTTT. Translation gives CSVEGPTDTQYF.

This clonotype showed up many times. The rearrangement links TRBV20-1 to TRBJ2-1, with 13 bases fitting TRBD2. CDR3 length: 16 residues. Per germline, CDR1 DFQATT and CDR2 SNEGSKA (reference sequence). V trimming: 2 bases; J trimming: 7 bases; junction bases outside the gene matches: 8. The CDR3 is CSARHPTSGRGNEQFF. In DNA form, the CDR3 reads TGCAGTGCTAGACACCCAACTAGCGGGAGGGGGAATGAGCAGTTCTTC.

This clonotype came up a few times. The chain uses TRBV6-5 and TRBJ2-3, with D possibly being TRBD2 (6 bases). V was cut by 6 bases and J by 3 bases, with 19 bases left in between. This CDR3 spans 16 amino acids. Germline-derived CDR1 and CDR2 are MNHEY and SVGAGI. The CDR3 is CASRPSGSGLTDTQYF. Written as DNA, the CDR3 is TGTGCCAGCAGACCATCAGGGTCTGGACTAACAGATACGCAGTATTTT.

This clonotype was counted at least ten times. This CDR3 is CASSLRSGANVLTF. The CDR3 DNA is TGTGCCAGCAGCTTGAGGAGCGGGGCCAACGTCCTGACTTTC. V is TRBV7-2 and J is TRBJ2-6; D unclear. The CDR3 totals 14 residues. The germline CDR1 and CDR2 sequences are SGHTA and FQGNSA. Trimming took off 3 bases at V and 4 bases at J, with 7 bases between the two ends.